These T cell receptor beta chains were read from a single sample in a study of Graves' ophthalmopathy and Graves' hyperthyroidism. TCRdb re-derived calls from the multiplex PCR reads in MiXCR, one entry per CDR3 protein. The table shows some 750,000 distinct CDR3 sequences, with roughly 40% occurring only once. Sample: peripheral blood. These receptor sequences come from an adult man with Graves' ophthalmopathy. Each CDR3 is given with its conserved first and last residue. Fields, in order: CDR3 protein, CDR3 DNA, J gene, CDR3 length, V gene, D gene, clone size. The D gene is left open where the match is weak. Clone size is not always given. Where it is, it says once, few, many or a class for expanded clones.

CDR3: CASSLDGTLGKLFF; DNA: TGTGCCAGCAGCTTGGACGGGACCCTGGGAAAACTGTTTTTT; J: TRBJ1-4; length: 14; V: TRBV7-9; D: NA; size: many
CDR3: CASSSHQGGFYGYTF; DNA: TGTGCCAGCAGCTCCCACCAGGGAGGGTTCTATGGCTACACCTTC; J: TRBJ1-2; length: 15; V: TRBV6-1; D: NA; size: few
CDR3: CASSQVLDRGAGANVLTF; DNA: TGTGCCAGCAGCCAAGTACTGGACAGGGGAGCTGGGGCCAACGTCCTGACTTTC; J: TRBJ2-6; length: 18; V: TRBV4-2; D: TRBD1; size: few
CDR3: CASSERSAGEKLFF; DNA: TGTGCCAGCAGTGAACGGTCGGCGGGTGAAAAACTGTTTTTT; J: TRBJ1-4; length: 14; V: TRBV10-3; D: NA; size: NA
CDR3: CASSEVAPSYEQYF; DNA: TGTGCCAGCAGTGAAGTTGCCCCCTCCTACGAGCAGTACTTC; J: TRBJ2-7; length: 14; V: TRBV2; D: NA; size: NA
CDR3: CASSQRTGVNTGELFF; DNA: TGTGCCAGCAGTCAACGGACGGGGGTTAACACCGGGGAGCTGTTTTTT; J: TRBJ2-2; length: 16; V: TRBV6-1; D: NA; size: few
CDR3: CASSLAGGSLTF; DNA: TGTGCCAGCAGCTTAGCTGGGGGGTCTTTGACTTTC; J: TRBJ2-6; length: 12; V: TRBV7-2; D: NA; size: NA
CDR3: CASRSGGSAGYTF; DNA: TGTGCCAGCCGAAGTGGCGGGTCGGCTGGCTACACCTTC; J: TRBJ1-2; length: 13; V: TRBV2; D: NA; size: NA
CDR3: CASRGLDNEKLFF; DNA: TGTGCCAGCAGAGGACTGGATAATGAAAAACTGTTTTTT; J: TRBJ1-4; length: 13; V: TRBV10-3; D: NA; size: few
CDR3: CASSQGPPGSEQYF; DNA: TGCGCCAGCAGCCAAGGACCCCCAGGCTCGGAGCAGTACTTC; J: TRBJ2-7; length: 14; V: TRBV5-1; D: NA; size: few
CDR3: CATSNSGKDTGELFF; DNA: TGTGCCACCAGCAATAGCGGGAAGGACACCGGGGAGCTGTTTTTT; J: TRBJ2-2; length: 15; V: TRBV15; D: TRBD2; size: NA
CDR3: CSVPDISTEAFF; DNA: TGCAGCGTCCCCGACATAAGCACTGAAGCTTTCTTT; J: TRBJ1-1; length: 12; V: TRBV29-1; D: NA; size: many
CDR3: CATRLAGFSGANVLTF; DNA: TGTGCCACTAGACTAGCGGGGTTCTCTGGGGCCAACGTCCTGACTTTC; J: TRBJ2-6; length: 16; V: TRBV9; D: TRBD2; size: few
CDR3: CAWSLRGYEQYF; DNA: TGTGCCTGGAGTCTCCGGGGTTACGAGCAGTACTTC; J: TRBJ2-7; length: 12; V: TRBV30; D: NA; size: NA
CDR3: CASMAGNGETQYF; DNA: TGTGCCAGCATGGCAGGGAATGGGGAGACCCAGTACTTC; J: TRBJ2-5; length: 13; V: TRBV7-9; D: NA; size: NA
CDR3: CSVERSRTGTDTQYF; DNA: TGCAGCGTTGAACGGTCCAGGACAGGCACAGATACGCAGTATTTT; J: TRBJ2-3; length: 15; V: TRBV29-1; D: NA; size: NA
CDR3: CSVDKAQHF; DNA: TGCAGCGTTGATAAGGCCCAGCATTTT; J: TRBJ1-5; length: 9; V: TRBV29-1; D: NA; size: NA
CDR3: CASSRTGGRAVF; DNA: TGTGCCAGCAGTCGCACCGGGGGTCGGGCCGTCTTC; J: TRBJ2-7; length: 12; V: TRBV2; D: NA; size: NA
CDR3: CATSDPGTGGRIGQPQHF; DNA: TGTGCCACCAGTGACCCAGGGACAGGGGGCCGAATAGGTCAGCCCCAGCATTTT; J: TRBJ1-5; length: 18; V: TRBV24-1; D: TRBD1; size: NA
CDR3: CSARDPEGWRSPLHF; DNA: TGCAGTGCTAGAGATCCCGAGGGTTGGCGATCACCCCTCCACTTT; J: TRBJ1-6; length: 15; V: TRBV20-1; D: NA; size: few
CDR3: CASRPPGHLPQYF; DNA: TGTGCCAGCAGACCTCCGGGACACCTTCCGCAGTACTTC; J: TRBJ2-7; length: 13; V: TRBV10-3; D: NA; size: few
CDR3: CASSRTRSNWNTGELFF; DNA: TGTGCCAGCAGCCGAACTCGGTCGAACTGGAACACCGGGGAGCTGTTTTTT; J: TRBJ2-2; length: 17; V: TRBV7-8; D: NA; size: few
CDR3: CSVGWSSADSNQPQHF; DNA: TGCAGCGTTGGCTGGTCGTCGGCAGATAGCAATCAGCCCCAGCATTTT; J: TRBJ1-5; length: 16; V: TRBV29-1; D: NA; size: NA
CDR3: CSASPGGRTNEKLFF; DNA: TGCAGTGCTAGTCCAGGGGGACGAACTAATGAAAAACTGTTTTTT; J: TRBJ1-4; length: 15; V: TRBV20-1; D: TRBD1; size: many
CDR3: CASSPPGALMYEQYF; DNA: TGTGCCAGCTCACCACCAGGGGCCCTTATGTACGAGCAGTACTTC; J: TRBJ2-7; length: 15; V: TRBV18; D: NA; size: NA
CDR3: CASSEFLGSYEAFF; DNA: TGTGCCAGCAGTGAGTTTTTGGGCAGCTATGAAGCTTTCTTT; J: TRBJ1-1; length: 14; V: TRBV2; D: NA; size: NA
CDR3: CASSLDPAGGRTGELFF; DNA: TGTGCCAGCAGCTTAGATCCAGCGGGGGGGCGTACCGGGGAGCTGTTTTTT; J: TRBJ2-2; length: 17; V: TRBV7-9; D: TRBD2; size: NA
CDR3: CASSRDSTGELLF; DNA: TGTGCCAGCAGTCGAGACTCCACCGGGGAGCTGCTTTTT; J: TRBJ2-2; length: 13; V: TRBV6-4; D: NA; size: NA
CDR3: CASSPEPGRDKGDGYTF; DNA: TGTGCCAGCAGTCCAGAGCCGGGCAGGGATAAGGGGGATGGCTACACCTTC; J: TRBJ1-2; length: 17; V: TRBV25-1; D: NA; size: NA
CDR3: CASSRDLYGYTF; DNA: TGTGCCAGTAGCAGGGACCTCTATGGCTACACCTTC; J: TRBJ1-2; length: 12; V: TRBV19; D: NA; size: many
CDR3: CASSELGLGYNEQFF; DNA: TGTGCCAGCAGTGAATTAGGACTAGGGTACAATGAGCAGTTCTTC; J: TRBJ2-1; length: 15; V: TRBV25-1; D: TRBD2; size: NA
CDR3: CASSLDHRPYGYTF; DNA: TGTGCCAGCAGCTTAGATCACAGACCCTATGGCTACACCTTC; J: TRBJ1-2; length: 14; V: TRBV11-3; D: NA; size: NA
CDR3: CTSSILGVNTEAFF; DNA: TGTACCAGTAGTATATTAGGGGTTAACACTGAAGCTTTCTTT; J: TRBJ1-1; length: 14; V: TRBV19; D: NA; size: NA
CDR3: CSARRQGPNTIYF; DNA: TGCAGTGCTAGACGGCAGGGGCCAAACACCATATATTTT; J: TRBJ1-3; length: 13; V: TRBV20-1; D: NA; size: many
CDR3: CASSPLELNTGELFF; DNA: TGTGCCAGCAGTCCTTTGGAGCTGAACACCGGGGAGCTGTTTTTT; J: TRBJ2-2; length: 15; V: TRBV25-1; D: NA; size: once
CDR3: CATSDPLREKLFF; DNA: TGTGCCACCAGTGACCCCTTACGTGAAAAACTGTTTTTT; J: TRBJ1-4; length: 13; V: TRBV24-1; D: NA; size: NA
CDR3: CSARDRRSGPQHF; DNA: TGCAGTGCTCGGGACAGGAGGTCGGGGCCCCAGCATTTT; J: TRBJ1-5; length: 13; V: TRBV20-1; D: TRBD1; size: few
CDR3: CASSSESLTDREELFF; DNA: TGTGCCAGCAGTTCAGAATCCTTGACCGACAGGGAGGAGCTGTTTTTT; J: TRBJ2-2; length: 16; V: TRBV10-3; D: TRBD1; size: NA
CDR3: CASSYSRPVAYEQYF; DNA: TGTGCCAGCAGTTACTCGAGGCCTGTAGCCTACGAGCAGTACTTC; J: TRBJ2-7; length: 15; V: TRBV6-6; D: NA; size: few
CDR3: CASSVKPYSNQPQHF; DNA: TGTGCCAGTAGTGTCAAGCCTTATAGCAATCAGCCCCAGCATTTT; J: TRBJ1-5; length: 15; V: TRBV19; D: NA; size: many
CDR3: CSASILSYNYGYTF; DNA: TGCAGTGCTAGTATTCTCTCGTATAACTATGGCTACACCTTC; J: TRBJ1-2; length: 14; V: TRBV20-1; D: NA; size: NA
CDR3: CASSEVAVPYEQYF; DNA: TGTGCCAGCAGTGAGGTAGCCGTCCCCTACGAGCAGTACTTC; J: TRBJ2-7; length: 14; V: TRBV6-6; D: NA; size: NA
CDR3: CASSPPFLDQGNQPQHF; DNA: TGTGCCAGCAGCCCCCCTTTCCTGGACCAGGGCAATCAGCCCCAGCATTTT; J: TRBJ1-5; length: 17; V: TRBV24-1; D: NA; size: NA
CDR3: CSAGRAGGRETQYF; DNA: TGCAGTGCTGGTAGGGCGGGGGGTCGTGAGACCCAGTACTTC; J: TRBJ2-5; length: 14; V: TRBV20-1; D: TRBD2; size: NA
CDR3: CAISRQGAHSYGYTF; DNA: TGTGCCATCAGCAGACAGGGGGCGCATTCCTATGGCTACACCTTC; J: TRBJ1-2; length: 15; V: TRBV10-3; D: TRBD1; size: many
CDR3: CASSSSPGTGVSPLHF; DNA: TGTGCCAGCAGCTCCAGCCCAGGGACAGGGGTTTCACCCCTCCACTTT; J: TRBJ1-6; length: 16; V: TRBV7-3; D: TRBD1; size: NA
CDR3: CASSAAGGTNEAFF; DNA: TGTGCCAGCAGTGCTGCAGGGGGCACTAATGAAGCTTTCTTT; J: TRBJ1-1; length: 14; V: TRBV25-1; D: TRBD1; size: NA
CDR3: CASRPGAAPAFF; DNA: TGTGCCAGCAGGCCAGGGGCTGCCCCGGCTTTCTTT; J: TRBJ1-1; length: 12; V: TRBV2; D: NA; size: NA
CDR3: CATSTRDRHAGYTF; DNA: TGTGCCACCAGCACCCGGGACAGGCACGCTGGCTACACCTTC; J: TRBJ1-2; length: 14; V: TRBV15; D: TRBD1; size: NA